This TCR beta chain was captured by sequencing in a study of blood T cells in healthy people across ages. The wider study: About one barcoded beta molecule was captured per two T cells (by template switching).

Trimming removed 5 bases from V and 1 base from J, with 8 bases in between. The CDR3 covers 13 residues. Germline CDR1 SGHTA, CDR2 FQGTGA. Samples had at least 6 million PBMCs isolated from them. Next came a second PCR, run for about 7 to 12 cycles, which used a sample-barcoded 5' primer along with a J-beta primer mix. In TCRdb, the 5' RACE reads were re-called with MiXCR into one record per CDR3 protein. The data show approximately 880,000 distinct CDR3 sequences, around 48% seen once. General study results and limits: It was the long-lived donors that had more naive CD4+ cells and higher diversity than aged donors. Underestimates were what the diversity estimates from one million T cells were considered to be.

With regard to this clonotype: The antigen is not known.

The material sequenced was blood. The source is a man younger than 40 in good health. This chain connects TRBV7-3 to TRBJ1-1, with D unresolved. The CDR3 is CASSARGNTEAFF. CDR3 coding DNA: TGTGCCAGCAGCGCTAGAGGGAACACTGAAGCTTTCTTT.